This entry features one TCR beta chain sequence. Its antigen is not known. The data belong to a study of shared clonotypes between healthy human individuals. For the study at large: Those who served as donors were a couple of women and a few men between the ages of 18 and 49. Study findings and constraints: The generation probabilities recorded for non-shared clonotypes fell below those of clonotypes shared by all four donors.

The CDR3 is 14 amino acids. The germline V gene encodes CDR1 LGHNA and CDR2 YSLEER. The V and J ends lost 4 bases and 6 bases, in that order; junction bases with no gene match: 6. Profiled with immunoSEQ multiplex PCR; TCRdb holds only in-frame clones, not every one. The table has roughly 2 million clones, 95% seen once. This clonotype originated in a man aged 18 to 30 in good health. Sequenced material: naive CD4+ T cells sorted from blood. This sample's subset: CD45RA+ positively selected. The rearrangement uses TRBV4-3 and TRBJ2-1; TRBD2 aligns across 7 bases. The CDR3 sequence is CASSPEGGVNEQFF. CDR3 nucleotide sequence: TGCGCCAGCAGCCCCGAGGGAGGGGTCAATGAGCAGTTCTTC.